This T cell receptor (beta chain) was sequenced during a study of patients and donors after allogeneic stem cell transplantation. Each CDR3 protein gets one entry after TCRdb re-called the RT-PCR reads with MiXCR. The data show about 960,000 distinct CDR3 sequences, more than 15% seen once. The V end was cut by 2 bases, the J end by 5 bases, with 10 bases between. The CDR3 consists of 15 residues. This clonotype has a handful of counts. The clonotype was recovered from a human donor who was either an allogeneic HSCT recipient or a stem cell or donor lymphocyte infusion donor (not recorded which). It is not recorded whose cells these are; they may come from a transplant donor. V is TRBV12-3 or TRBV12-4 and J is TRBJ1-6, with a tentative D call TRBD1 (5 bases). Sequenced sample: blood, either unsorted or a sorted T cell fraction (not recorded which). The CDR3 coding sequence is TGTGCCAGCAGTTTAACAGGCCCGAATAATTCACCCCTCCACTTT. It translates to CASSLTGPNNSPLHF.